A selection of T cell receptor beta chains follows, all from one sample in a study of blood T cell repertoires in COVID-19. Generated by immunoSEQ multiplex PCR, the TCRdb table keeps only in-frame clones and is missing some. The sample lists more than 85,000 clones; 72% were seen once. Sequencing input: peripheral blood. Receptor source: a woman aged 55-70 years with acute or convalescent COVID-19. CDR3s include the opening cysteine and the closing phenylalanine or tryptophan. D genes are given only for firm matches. Some rows have no size entry. The others give once, few or many, or a class for an expanded clone.

V,size,D,J,CDR3,DNA
TRBV14,NA,TRBD1,TRBJ2-6,CASSAAGTGPFGANVLTF,TGTGCCAGCAGCGCTGCCGGGACAGGGCCCTTTGGGGCCAACGTCCTGACTTTC
TRBV7-2,NA,NA,TRBJ1-5,CASSLDLGARHQPQHF,TGTGCCAGCAGCTTAGATCTGGGGGCGAGACATCAGCCCCAGCATTTT
TRBV5-1,NA,NA,TRBJ1-4,CASSLGQENEKLFF,TGCGCCAGCAGCTTGGGACAGGAGAATGAAAAACTGTTTTTT
TRBV9,few,TRBD1,TRBJ2-5,CASSVRPGTGKETQYF,TGTGCCAGCAGCGTTCGCCCCGGGACAGGGAAGGAGACCCAGTACTTC
TRBV27,NA,TRBD1,TRBJ2-5,CASSYRGLETQYF,TGTGCCAGCAGTTACAGGGGGCTGGAGACCCAGTACTTC
TRBV24-1,NA,NA,TRBJ2-7,CATSRPGSYEQYF,TGTGCCACCAGTCGTCCAGGGTCGTACGAGCAGTACTTC
TRBV5-1,NA,NA,TRBJ2-1,CASKQGTRSEQFF,TGCGCCAGCAAACAGGGAACAAGGAGTGAGCAGTTCTTC
TRBV5-8,few,TRBD2,TRBJ2-3,CASSSGWRGGTDTQYF,TGTGCCAGCAGCTCGGGATGGCGGGGGGGCACAGATACGCAGTATTTT
TRBV12-3/TRBV12-4,NA,NA,TRBJ1-2,CATSDSNYGYTF,TGTGCCACCTCGGACAGTAACTATGGCTACACCTTC
TRBV30,NA,NA,TRBJ1-6,CAWSVLGASPLHF,TGTGCCTGGAGTGTATTGGGCGCTTCACCCCTCCACTTT
TRBV3-1/TRBV3-2,NA,NA,TRBJ1-2,CASSPQGGGYTF,TGTGCCAGCAGCCCGCAGGGAGGAGGCTACACCTTC
TRBV30,NA,TRBD1,TRBJ1-1,CAWRLTGFAEAFF,TGTGCCTGGAGGCTGACAGGGTTCGCTGAAGCTTTCTTT
TRBV27,NA,NA,TRBJ1-2,CASRGGYGYTF,TGTGCCAGCAGGGGGGGCTATGGCTACACCTTC
TRBV12-5,NA,NA,TRBJ2-7,CASGHLSPGEQYF,TGTGCTAGTGGTCATCTTAGTCCGGGCGAGCAGTACTTC
TRBV6-1,NA,NA,TRBJ1-2,CASSEVLNYGYTF,TGTGCCAGCAGTGAAGTCCTTAACTATGGCTACACCTTC
TRBV12-3/TRBV12-4,NA,NA,TRBJ2-3,CASSWGSTDTQYF,TGTGCCAGCAGTTGGGGCAGCACAGATACGCAGTATTTT
TRBV7-9,once,TRBD2,TRBJ2-5,CASSRRLAGEETQYF,TGTGCCAGCAGCCGCCGACTAGCGGGGGAGGAGACCCAGTACTTC
TRBV19,NA,NA,TRBJ1-2,CASSSQTNYGYTF,TGTGCCAGTAGTTCCCAGACTAACTATGGCTACACCTTC